The 26 T cell receptor beta chains below were found in one sample sequenced in a study of blood T cell repertoires in COVID-19. Sequencing was performed with immunoSEQ multiplex PCR; in TCRdb, only in-frame clones are kept and a portion is missing. The sample consists of around 100,000 clones, roughly nine tenths of them appearing once. The sequenced sample was peripheral blood. These receptors were taken from a man aged 55 to 70 with acute or convalescent COVID-19.

The CDR3 DNA sequence: TGTGCCAGCAGCCGACTCAATCATCCCTCCTACAATGAGCAGTTCTTC. It is translated as CASSRLNHPSYNEQFF. V gene TRBV7-3 combines with J gene TRBJ2-1; D remains unclear. The CDR3 consists of 16 residues. Deletions cut 5 bases from V and 0 bases from J, with 14 bases between. Germline loops: CDR1 SGHTA, CDR2 FQGTGA.

The J gene is TRBJ2-1, the V gene TRBV12-3 or TRBV12-4; D might be TRBD2 (6 bases). Trimming pared 6 bases from V and 11 bases from J, leaving 14 bases between. The length of the CDR3 is 12 residues. The DNA of the CDR3 is TGTGCCAGCAGCCTCGGACTAACGAAGCAGTTCTTC. Translated, it gives CASSLGLTKQFF.

This chain joins TRBV12-3 or TRBV12-4 and TRBJ1-2; D not resolved. This CDR3 has 13 residues. Deletions cut 3 bases from V and 1 base from J, with 6 bases between. The CDR3 bases are TGTGCCAGCAGTTTGGGGAGTAACTATGGCTACACCTTC. Translated, it gives CASSLGSNYGYTF.

The rearrangement joins TRBV27 to TRBJ1-2; perhaps TRBD1 as D (5 bases). The V gene lost 2 bases and the J gene lost 3 bases, with 10 bases spanning the gap. The germline CDR1 and CDR2 sequences are MNHEY and SMNVEV (reference sequence). CDR3 size: 14 residues. The CDR3: CASSLGTGDYGYTF. CDR3 coding DNA: TGTGCCAGCAGTTTAGGGACGGGGGACTATGGCTACACCTTC.

Only one count was recorded for this clone. The rearrangement uses TRBV19 and TRBJ1-4, with 7 nucleotides matching TRBD1. The CDR3 consists of 15 residues. Germline CDR1 is LNHDA and CDR2 is SQIVND (reference sequence). The V segment lost 4 bases and the J segment 5 bases; nucleotides outside the gene matches: 7. CDR3 region: CASSTSGTANEKLFF. In DNA form, the CDR3 reads TGTGCCAGTAGTACCTCCGGGACAGCAAATGAAAAACTGTTTTTT.

The chain employs TRBV6-6 and TRBJ1-2, with a tentative D call TRBD1 (6 bases). V lost 5 bases and J lost 5, with 12 bases in between. Germline V CDR1 and CDR2: MNHNY, SVGAGI (reference sequence). The length of the CDR3 is 13 residues. The CDR3 sequence: CASSAQGPYGYTF. CDR3 bases: TGTGCCAGCAGTGCACAGGGTCCTTATGGCTACACCTTC.

The chain links TRBV6-5 to TRBJ2-7, with 8 bases matching TRBD2. Germline V gene data show CDR1 as MNHEY and CDR2 as SVGAGI. Trimming took 6 bases from V and 5 from J; bases not matched to a gene: 12. CDR3 length: 15 amino acids. The CDR3 region is CASRPLPLAGNEQYV. The DNA for the CDR3 is TGTGCCAGCAGGCCCCTCCCCTTAGCGGGAAACGAGCAGTACGTC.

The chain couples TRBV3-1 (or the pseudogene TRBV3-2) to TRBJ1-5, with 7 nucleotides matching TRBD1. Germline V gene sequence: CDR1 LGHDT, CDR2 YNNKEL (reference sequence). The CDR3 totals 14 residues. V lost 4 bases to trimming and J lost 7 bases; unmatched junction nucleotides: 7. The DNA for the CDR3 is TGTGCCAGCAGCCGAAACAGGGGACGGCAGCCCCAGCATTTT. Translating gives CASSRNRGRQPQHF.

This clone was seen just once. V and J are TRBV3-1 (or the pseudogene TRBV3-2) and TRBJ1-1, with D possibly being TRBD1 (6 bases). Germline V gene sequence: CDR1 LGHDT, CDR2 YNNKEL (reference sequence). Trimming took off 0 bases at V and 3 bases at J, with 11 bases between the two ends. The CDR3 loop spans 15 amino acids. The CDR3 spells CASSQEWGPDTEAFF. CDR3 bases: TGTGCCAGCAGCCAAGAATGGGGGCCAGACACTGAAGCTTTCTTT.

V gene TRBV6-2 or TRBV6-3 combines with J gene TRBJ2-3, with D uncertain. The CDR3 has 14 residues. Germline V gene lookup returns CDR1 MNHEY and CDR2 SVGEGT. V was shortened by 2 bases and J by 6 bases, with 12 bases between the two germline ends. The CDR3 loop reads CASSYTALRDTQYF. The CDR3 bases are TGTGCCAGCAGTTACACCGCCTTGAGGGATACGCAGTATTTT.

The gene calls are TRBV10-3 and TRBJ1-2, with D hard to call. Trimming took 3 bases from V and 2 from J, leaving 13 bases between them. The CDR3 loop spans 15 amino acids. CDR1 is ENHRY, CDR2 SYGVKD, per germline. In nucleotides, the CDR3 is TGTGCCATCAGTGAACACCCGGAGGCAAACTATGGCTACACCTTC. It translates to CAISEHPEANYGYTF.

The chain couples TRBV5-6 to TRBJ2-3; 12 bases are shared with TRBD2. Trimming removed 4 bases from V and 0 bases from J; junction bases left unmatched: 3. Germline CDR1 and CDR2: SGHDT and YYEEEE. CDR3 size: 16 residues. The CDR3 reads CASSRGTSGSTDTQYF. CDR3 coding DNA: TGTGCCAGCAGCCGTGGGACTAGCGGGAGCACAGATACGCAGTATTTT.

This chain uses TRBV7-9 with TRBJ1-3; tentative D call: TRBD1 (5 bases). Germline V lookup: CDR1 SEHNR, CDR2 FQNEAQ (reference sequence). The CDR3 sequence is 16 residues long. Trimming stripped 8 bases from V and 0 bases from J, with 17 bases between. The CDR3 region has the DNA TGTGCCAGCTCAACAGGTCCAGCACTCTCTGGAAACACCATATATTTT. Translating gives CASSTGPALSGNTIYF.

This chain links TRBV24-1 with TRBJ2-7; D is possibly TRBD1 (5 bases). Germline CDR1 reads KGHDR; CDR2 reads SFDVKD. V was clipped by 4 bases and J by 7 bases, with 22 bases between them. This CDR3 region has 16 residues. The CDR3 spells CATSDLARACLGEQYV. The CDR3 DNA sequence: TGTGCCACCAGTGACCTCGCCAGGGCCTGCTTAGGGGAGCAGTACGTC.

DNA for the CDR3: TGTGCCAGCAGTTCCAGTGATTCACCCCTCCACTTT. This sequence encodes CASSSSDSPLHF. The V and J genes are TRBV6-5 and TRBJ1-6; D call uncertain. CDR1 and CDR2 (germline): MNHEY, SVGAGI. The CDR3 has 12 residues. V lost 4 bases and J lost 8, with 6 bases in between.

This chain uses TRBV18 with TRBJ1-6; 7 bases align to TRBD1. Germline V gives CDR1 KGHSH, CDR2 LQKENI. This CDR3 spans 15 amino acids. The J segment lost 7 bases and the V segment lost 0 bases, leaving 3 bases of the junction unmatched. CDR3 in DNA: TGTGCCAGCTCACCACCGACAGGGCCGAATTCACCCCTCCACTTT. Its translation: CASSPPTGPNSPLHF.

This clone was detected a few times. The chain uses TRBV6-4 and TRBJ2-3; 8 bases map to TRBD2. The J segment lost 2 bases and the V segment lost 0 bases, leaving 1 base of the junction unmatched. CDR1 is MRHNA, CDR2 SNTAGT, per germline. CDR3 length: 15 amino acids. CDR3 coding DNA: TGTGCCAGCAGTGACTCAGCGGGAGACACAGATACGCAGTATTTT. The encoded protein is CASSDSAGDTDTQYF.

The CDR3 loop is CASSPSPSGRAGEQFF. CDR3 nucleotide sequence: TGCGCCAGCAGCCCAAGCCCTAGCGGGAGGGCAGGGGAGCAGTTCTTC. This chain links TRBV5-1 with TRBJ2-1; 12 positions match TRBD2. CDR1 and CDR2 (germline): SGHRS, YFSETQ. The V gene end was trimmed by 4 bases and the J gene end by 10 bases; junction bases not matched to a gene: 12. The CDR3 extends over 16 amino acids.

This chain uses TRBV28 with TRBJ2-2, with TRBD1 as a possible D gene (6 bases). V was trimmed by 5 bases and J by 5 bases, leaving 12 bases between them. The CDR3 runs to 14 residues. Germline values: CDR1 MDHEN, CDR2 SYDVKM. The CDR3 loop is CASSDPGVTGELFF. CDR3 nucleotides: TGTGCCAGCAGTGACCCAGGGGTAACCGGGGAGCTGTTTTTT.

The chain carries TRBV5-1 and TRBJ1-2; unclear D gene. Per the germline V gene, CDR1 is SGHRS and CDR2 is YFSETQ. This CDR3 comprises 13 residues. V dropped 3 bases and J dropped 3 bases, with 9 bases sitting between them. In DNA, the CDR3 is TGCGCCAGCAGCTCTTCGAGGGACTATGGCTACACCTTC. This encodes CASSSSRDYGYTF.

The sample holds a few counts of this clone. V usage is TRBV7-9 and J usage is TRBJ2-3; D unclear. The germline gives CDR1 SEHNR, CDR2 FQNEAQ (reference sequence). V dropped 1 base and J dropped 4 bases, with 6 bases sitting between them. This CDR3 is 13 amino acids long. CDR3 residues: CASSLVQSDTQYF. Here the CDR3 DNA reads TGTGCCAGCAGCTTAGTGCAGTCAGATACGCAGTATTTT. The full variable domain, with the rest looked up from reference TRBV7-9 and TRBJ2-3, is DTGVSQNPRHKITKRGQNVTFRCDPISEHNRLYWYRQTLGQGPEFLTYFQNEAQLEKSRLLSDRFSAERPKGSFSTLEIQRTEQGDSAMYLCASSLVQSDTQYFGPGTRLTVL.

Remarks on this clone: One junction end disagrees with the germline gene, perhaps due to a read error. V usage is TRBV29-1 and J usage is TRBJ1-1; no clear D. The germline V gene has CDR1 SQVTM and CDR2 ANQGSEA. The CDR3 is 8 amino acids. The CDR3 sequence: CSYPHGDF. The CDR3 region has the DNA TGCAGCTACCCACACGGGGACTTT. The whole variable domain, filled in from reference TRBV29-1 and TRBJ1-1, reads SAVISQKPSRDICQRGTSLTIQCQVDSQVTMMFWYRQQPGQSLTLIATANQGSEATYESGFVIDKFPISRPNLTFSTLTVSNMSPEDSSIYLCSYPHGDFGQGTRLTVV.

This clone has only one observation. V is TRBV24-1 and J is TRBJ2-2; 9 bases are a match to TRBD2. V shed 7 bases and J 4 bases; nucleotides not matched to a gene: 9. CDR1 and CDR2 from the germline V gene are KGHDR and SFDVKD. The CDR3 is 16 residues long. CDR3 region: CATSDRGRGTTGELFF. The CDR3 DNA reads as TGTGCCACCAGCGACCGCGGGAGGGGGACCACCGGGGAGCTGTTTTTT.

The chain carries TRBV19 and TRBJ2-3; TRBD2 matches 8 bases. Germline values: CDR1 LNHDA, CDR2 SQIVND (reference sequence). CDR3 size: 12 residues. The V and J ends lost 5 bases and 9 bases, in that order; junction bases with no gene match: 4. This CDR3 reads CASSSLAGTQYF. The DNA of the CDR3 is TGTGCCAGTAGTTCCTTAGCGGGGACGCAGTATTTT.

The chain recombines TRBV27 with TRBJ1-6; 10 bases agree with TRBD1. Germline lookup yields CDR1 MNHEY and CDR2 SMNVEV (reference sequence). This CDR3 is built from 15 residues. Trimming removed 5 bases from V and 6 bases from J; junction bases left unmatched: 4. Here the CDR3 reads CASSHRDRGNSPLHF. The CDR3 region has the DNA TGTGCCAGCAGTCACCGGGACAGGGGTAATTCACCCCTCCACTTT.

The chain has TRBV5-1 and TRBJ2-7, with 8 bases lining up with TRBD2. V was clipped by 1 base and J by 0 bases; unmatched bases: 3. The CDR3 runs 15 residues. Germline CDR1 reads SGHRS; CDR2 reads YFSETQ. The CDR3 loop is CASSLFGTSSYEQYF. The CDR3 nucleotides are TGCGCCAGCAGCTTGTTTGGGACTAGCTCCTACGAGCAGTACTTC.